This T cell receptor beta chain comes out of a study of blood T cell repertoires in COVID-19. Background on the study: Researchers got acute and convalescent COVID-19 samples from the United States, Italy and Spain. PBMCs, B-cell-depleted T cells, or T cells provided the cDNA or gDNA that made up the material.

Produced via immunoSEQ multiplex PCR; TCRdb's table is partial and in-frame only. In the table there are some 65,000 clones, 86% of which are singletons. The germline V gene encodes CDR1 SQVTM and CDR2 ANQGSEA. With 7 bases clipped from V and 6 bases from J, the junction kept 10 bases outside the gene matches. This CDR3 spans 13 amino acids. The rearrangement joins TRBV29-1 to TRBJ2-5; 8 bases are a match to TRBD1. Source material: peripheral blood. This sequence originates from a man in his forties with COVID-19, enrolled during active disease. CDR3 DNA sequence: TGCAGCGCAAGACAGGGGCCCCAGAAGACCCAGTACTTC. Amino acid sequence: CSARQGPQKTQYF.